The text below deals with one T cell receptor (beta chain). The data originate from a study of blood T cell repertoires in COVID-19. Study-level background: Samples taken during acute and convalescent COVID-19 were collected in the United States, Italy and Spain. The analysed material was cDNA or gDNA that came from T cells, B-cell-depleted T cells, or PBMCs.

Trimming at V came to 3 bases and at J to 3 bases, leaving 7 bases not matched to a gene. The germline V gene has CDR1 DFQATT and CDR2 SNEGSKA (reference sequence). The CDR3 runs 15 residues. Study processing details: Amplification of reference gene primers was used by the study to estimate nucleated cell counts. Only in-frame clones appear in the TCRdb table, and some are missing; sequencing was by immunoSEQ multiplex PCR. V, J and clone size are those of that table, while D and trimming were read from the DNA. The profile shows about 87,000 clones, roughly 80% of them singletons. Sample: peripheral blood. This clonotype was obtained from a woman between 45 and 60 years old with acute or convalescent COVID-19. This chain links TRBV20-1 with TRBJ2-1; 8 bases fit TRBD2. The CDR3 DNA is TGCAGTGCTAGTGGGAGCGGGGGAGGCTACAATGAGCAGTTCTTC. Amino acid sequence: CSASGSGGGYNEQFF.